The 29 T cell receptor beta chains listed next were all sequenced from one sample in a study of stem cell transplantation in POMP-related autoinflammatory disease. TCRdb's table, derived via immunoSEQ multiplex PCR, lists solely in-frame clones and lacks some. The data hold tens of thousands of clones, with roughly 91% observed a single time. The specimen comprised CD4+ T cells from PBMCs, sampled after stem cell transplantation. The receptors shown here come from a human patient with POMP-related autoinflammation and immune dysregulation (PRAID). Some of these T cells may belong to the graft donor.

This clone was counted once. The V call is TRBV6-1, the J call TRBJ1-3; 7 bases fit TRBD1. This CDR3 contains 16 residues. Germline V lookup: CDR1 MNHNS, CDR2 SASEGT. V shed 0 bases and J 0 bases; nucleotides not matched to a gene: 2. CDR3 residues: CASSEAGQASGNTIYF. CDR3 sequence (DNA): TGTGCCAGCAGTGAAGCCGGACAGGCCTCTGGAAACACCATATATTTT.

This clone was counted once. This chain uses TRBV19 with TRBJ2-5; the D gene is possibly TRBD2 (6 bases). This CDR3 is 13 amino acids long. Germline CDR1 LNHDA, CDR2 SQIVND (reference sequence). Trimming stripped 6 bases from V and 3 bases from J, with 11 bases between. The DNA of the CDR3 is TGTGCCAGTAGCGGGGGTGAGAAAGAGACCCAGTACTTC. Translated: CASSGGEKETQYF.

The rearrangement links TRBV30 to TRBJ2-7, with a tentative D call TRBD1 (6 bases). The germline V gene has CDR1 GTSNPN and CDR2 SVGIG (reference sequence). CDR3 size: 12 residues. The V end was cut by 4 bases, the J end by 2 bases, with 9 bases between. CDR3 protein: CAWNTGTYEQYF. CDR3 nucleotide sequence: TGTGCCTGGAATACAGGGACCTACGAGCAGTACTTC.

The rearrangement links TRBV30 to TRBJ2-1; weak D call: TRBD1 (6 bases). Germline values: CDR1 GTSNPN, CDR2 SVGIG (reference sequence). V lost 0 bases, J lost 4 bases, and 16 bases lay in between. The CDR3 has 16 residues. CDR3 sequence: CAWSVLGGVGYNEQFF. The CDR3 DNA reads TGTGCCTGGAGTGTACTAGGGGGAGTTGGTTACAATGAGCAGTTCTTC.

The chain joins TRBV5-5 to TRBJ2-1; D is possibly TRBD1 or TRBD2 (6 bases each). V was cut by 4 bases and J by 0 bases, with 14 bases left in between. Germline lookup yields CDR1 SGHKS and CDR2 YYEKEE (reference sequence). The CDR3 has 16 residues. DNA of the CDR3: TGTGCCAGCAGCCCCCAAGGGGGGCACTCCTACAATGAGCAGTTCTTC. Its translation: CASSPQGGHSYNEQFF. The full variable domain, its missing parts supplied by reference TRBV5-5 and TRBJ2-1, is DAGVTQSPTHLIKTRGQQVTLRCSPISGHKSVSWYQQVLGQGPQFIFQYYEKEERGRGNFPDRFSARQFPNYSSELNVNALLLGDSALYLCASSPQGGHSYNEQFFGPGTRLTVL.

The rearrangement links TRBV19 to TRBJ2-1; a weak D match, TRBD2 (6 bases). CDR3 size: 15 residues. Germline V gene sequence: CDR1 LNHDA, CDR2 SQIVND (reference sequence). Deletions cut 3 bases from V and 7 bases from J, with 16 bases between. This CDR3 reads CASSMPQRVLNEQFF. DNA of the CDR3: TGTGCCAGTAGTATGCCGCAGCGGGTCTTAAATGAGCAGTTCTTC.

The CDR3 DNA reads as TGTGCCAGCAGCCGGGGACAGGGGGCCGCCGGGGAGCTGTTTTTT. Amino acids: CASSRGQGAAGELFF. V and J are TRBV7-9 and TRBJ2-2; 12 positions agree with TRBD1. The V segment lost 5 bases and the J segment 6 bases; nucleotides outside the gene matches: 4. The germline V gene has CDR1 SEHNR and CDR2 FQNEAQ (reference sequence). The CDR3 loop spans 15 amino acids.

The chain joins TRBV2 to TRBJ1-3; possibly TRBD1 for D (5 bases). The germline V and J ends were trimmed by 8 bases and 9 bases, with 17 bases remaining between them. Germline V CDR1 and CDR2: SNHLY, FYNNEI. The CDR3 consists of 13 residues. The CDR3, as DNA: TGTGCCAGCGCTGAGGCGGTTGGGGGCACCATATATTTT. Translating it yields CASAEAVGGTIYF.

The CDR3 DNA follows: TGCGCCAGCAGCTTGGCCGGGACTAGCGGGAAGGACGAGCAGTTCTTC. Protein product: CASSLAGTSGKDEQFF. The chain combines TRBV5-1 with TRBJ2-1; 13 positions match TRBD2. The CDR3 is made up of 16 amino acids. V was pared by 0 bases and J by 10 bases, with 7 bases of the junction left unmatched. Germline CDR1 and CDR2: SGHRS and YFSETQ.

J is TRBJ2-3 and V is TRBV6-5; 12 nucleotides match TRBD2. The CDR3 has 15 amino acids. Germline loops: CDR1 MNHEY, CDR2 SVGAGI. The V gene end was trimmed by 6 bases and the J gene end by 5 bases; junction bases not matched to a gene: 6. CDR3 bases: TGTGCCAGCAGGACTAGCGGGAGAAGCGGAGATACGCAGTATTTT. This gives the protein CASRTSGRSGDTQYF.

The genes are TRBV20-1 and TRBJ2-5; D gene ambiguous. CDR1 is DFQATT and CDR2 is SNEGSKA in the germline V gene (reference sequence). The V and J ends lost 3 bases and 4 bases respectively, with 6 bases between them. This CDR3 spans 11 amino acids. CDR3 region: CSASNGETQYF. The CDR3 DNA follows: TGCAGTGCTAGTAACGGAGAGACCCAGTACTTC.

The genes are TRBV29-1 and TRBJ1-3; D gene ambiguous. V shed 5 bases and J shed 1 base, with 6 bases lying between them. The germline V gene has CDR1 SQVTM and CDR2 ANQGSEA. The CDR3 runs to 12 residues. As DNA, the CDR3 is TGCAGCGTTCAGGAGTCTGGAAACACCATATATTTT. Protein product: CSVQESGNTIYF.

CDR3 DNA: TGTGCCAGCAGTCGCCTTTGGGACAGGGTCTCGAGTTCACCCCTCCACTTT. This encodes CASSRLWDRVSSSPLHF. The chain recombines TRBV6-6 with TRBJ1-6; 9 bases match TRBD1. The ends lost 5 bases at V and 9 bases at J; junction bases unmatched: 14. The CDR3 is 17 amino acids. The germline gives CDR1 MNHNY, CDR2 SVGAGI (reference sequence).

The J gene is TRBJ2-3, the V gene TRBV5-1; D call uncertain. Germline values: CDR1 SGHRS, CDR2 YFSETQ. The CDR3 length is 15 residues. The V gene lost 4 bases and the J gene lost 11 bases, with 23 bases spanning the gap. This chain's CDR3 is CASSHGPPRSGVQYF. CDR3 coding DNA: TGCGCCAGCAGCCACGGCCCACCCCGGTCTGGAGTGCAGTATTTT.

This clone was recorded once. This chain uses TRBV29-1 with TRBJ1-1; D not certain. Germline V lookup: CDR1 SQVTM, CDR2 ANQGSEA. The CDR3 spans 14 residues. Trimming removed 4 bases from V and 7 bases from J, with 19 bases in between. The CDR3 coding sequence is TGCAGCGTTGTCCCGGAAAGTTGGTATAGTGAAGCTTTCTTT. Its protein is CSVVPESWYSEAFF.

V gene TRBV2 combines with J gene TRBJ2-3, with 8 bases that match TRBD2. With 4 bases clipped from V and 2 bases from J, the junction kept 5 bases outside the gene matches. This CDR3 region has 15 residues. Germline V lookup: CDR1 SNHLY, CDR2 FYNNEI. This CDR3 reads CASSGGSGVTDTQYF. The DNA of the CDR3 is TGTGCCAGCAGTGGGGGTAGCGGGGTCACAGATACGCAGTATTTT.

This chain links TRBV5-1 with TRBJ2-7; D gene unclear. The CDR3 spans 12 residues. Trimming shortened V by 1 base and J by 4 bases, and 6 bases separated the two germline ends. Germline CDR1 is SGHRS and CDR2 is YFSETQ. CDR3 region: CASSLSGYEQYF. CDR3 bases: TGCGCCAGCAGCTTGTCGGGTTACGAGCAGTACTTC.

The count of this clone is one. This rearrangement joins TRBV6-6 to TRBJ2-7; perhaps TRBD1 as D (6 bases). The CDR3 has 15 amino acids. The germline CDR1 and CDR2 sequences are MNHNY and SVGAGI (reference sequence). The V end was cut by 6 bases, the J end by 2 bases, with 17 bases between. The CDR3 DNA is TGTGCCAGCAGGCAAAGACAGGTGGCACCCTACGAGCAGTACTTC. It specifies CASRQRQVAPYEQYF.

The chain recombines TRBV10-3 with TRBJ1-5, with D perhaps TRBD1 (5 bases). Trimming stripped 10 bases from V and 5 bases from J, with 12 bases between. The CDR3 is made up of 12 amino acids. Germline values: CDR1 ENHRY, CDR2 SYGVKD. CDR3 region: CATREGYQPQHF. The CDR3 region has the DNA TGTGCCACCCGTGAGGGGTATCAGCCCCAGCATTTT.

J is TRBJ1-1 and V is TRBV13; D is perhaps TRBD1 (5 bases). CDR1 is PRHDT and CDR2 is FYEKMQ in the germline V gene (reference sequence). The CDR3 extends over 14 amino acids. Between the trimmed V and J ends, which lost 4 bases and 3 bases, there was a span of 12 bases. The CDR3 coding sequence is TGTGCCAGCAGCTCGGCCGGGGGGGACACTGAAGCTTTCTTT. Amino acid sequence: CASSSAGGDTEAFF.

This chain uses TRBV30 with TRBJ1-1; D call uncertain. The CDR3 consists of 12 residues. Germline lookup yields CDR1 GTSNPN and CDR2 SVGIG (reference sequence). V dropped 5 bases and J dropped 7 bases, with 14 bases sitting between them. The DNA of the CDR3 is TGTGCCTGGGAGAGTTTCCCAAGTGAAGCTTTCTTT. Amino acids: CAWESFPSEAFF.

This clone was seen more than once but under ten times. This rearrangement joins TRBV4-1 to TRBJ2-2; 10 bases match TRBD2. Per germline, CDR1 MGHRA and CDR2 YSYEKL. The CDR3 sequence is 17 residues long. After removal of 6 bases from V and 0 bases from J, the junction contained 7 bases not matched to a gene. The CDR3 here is CASRPGLARSNTGELFF. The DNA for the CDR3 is TGCGCCAGCAGACCGGGACTAGCGAGATCGAACACCGGGGAGCTGTTTTTT.

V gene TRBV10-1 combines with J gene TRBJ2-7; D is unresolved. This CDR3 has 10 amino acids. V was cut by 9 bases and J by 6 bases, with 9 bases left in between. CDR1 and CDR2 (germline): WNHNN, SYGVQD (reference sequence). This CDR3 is CASNSAEQYF. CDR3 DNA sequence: TGCGCCAGTAACTCGGCCGAGCAGTACTTC.

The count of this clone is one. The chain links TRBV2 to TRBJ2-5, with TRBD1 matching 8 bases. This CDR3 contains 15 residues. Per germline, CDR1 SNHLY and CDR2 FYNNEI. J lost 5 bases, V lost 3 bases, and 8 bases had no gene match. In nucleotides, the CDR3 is TGTGCCAGCAGTGAGAACGGACAGGGTCGGGAGACCCAGTACTTC. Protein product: CASSENGQGRETQYF.

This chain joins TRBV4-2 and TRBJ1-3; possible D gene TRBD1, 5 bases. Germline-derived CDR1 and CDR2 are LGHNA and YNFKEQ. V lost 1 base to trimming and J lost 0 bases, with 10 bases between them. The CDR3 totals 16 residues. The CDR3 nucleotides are TGTGCCAGCAGCCAAGCAGGACAACTCTCTGGAAACACCATATATTTT. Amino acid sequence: CASSQAGQLSGNTIYF.

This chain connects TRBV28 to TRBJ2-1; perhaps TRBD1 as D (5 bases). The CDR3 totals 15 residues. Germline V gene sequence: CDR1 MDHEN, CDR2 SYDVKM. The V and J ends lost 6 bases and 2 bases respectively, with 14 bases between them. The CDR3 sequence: CASSLRSRAYNEQFF. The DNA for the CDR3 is TGTGCCAGCAGCCTCCGGTCCAGGGCCTACAATGAGCAGTTCTTC.

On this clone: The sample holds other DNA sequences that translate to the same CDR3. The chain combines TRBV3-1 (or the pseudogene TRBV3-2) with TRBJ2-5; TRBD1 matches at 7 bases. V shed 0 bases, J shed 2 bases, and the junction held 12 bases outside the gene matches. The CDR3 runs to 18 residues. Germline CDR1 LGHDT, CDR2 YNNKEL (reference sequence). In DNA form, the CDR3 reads TGTGCCAGCAGCCAAGATCTCGGGGTTAGGGGGCGTCAAGAGACCCAGTACTTC. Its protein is CASSQDLGVRGRQETQYF.

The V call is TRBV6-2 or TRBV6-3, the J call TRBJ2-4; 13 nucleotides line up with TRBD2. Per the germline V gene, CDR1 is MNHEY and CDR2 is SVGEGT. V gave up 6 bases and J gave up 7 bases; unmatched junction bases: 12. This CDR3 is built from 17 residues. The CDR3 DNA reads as TGTGCCAGCAGCCCTACTAGCGGGGGGGCCGGTGGTAACATTCAGTACTTC. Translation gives CASSPTSGGAGGNIQYF.

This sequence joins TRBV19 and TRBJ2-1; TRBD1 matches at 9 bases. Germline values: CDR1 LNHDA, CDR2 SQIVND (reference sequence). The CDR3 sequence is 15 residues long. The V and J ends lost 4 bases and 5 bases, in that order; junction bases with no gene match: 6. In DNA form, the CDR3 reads TGTGCCAGTAGTAGTACCGGGACAGGGAACAATGAGCAGTTCTTC. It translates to CASSSTGTGNNEQFF.